This T cell receptor (beta chain) was sequenced for a study of blood T cells in healthy people across ages. Turning to the study itself: Per two T cells, about one barcoded beta molecule was captured through template switching. Study conclusions and caveats: Higher diversity and more naive CD4+ cells were features of long-lived donors, compared to aged donors.

V lost 5 bases to trimming and J lost 4 bases; unmatched junction nucleotides: 6. Germline V gene data show CDR1 as SGHVS and CDR2 as FNYEAQ. The CDR3 totals 16 residues. The use of a sample-barcoded 5' primer and a J-beta primer mix characterized a second PCR of about 6 to 11 cycles. TCRdb itself ran the 5' RACE reads through MiXCR, one entry per CDR3 protein. In the table there are 500,000 to 650,000 distinct CDR3 sequences, about 26% of which are singletons. In the case of this clonotype: What it recognizes is unknown.

These records were also assigned to another study, of T cells of mothers and their children.

This TCR was recovered from a boy between 2 and 10 years old in good health. Sequencing used blood. The V call is TRBV7-6, the J call TRBJ2-1, with 12 bases aligning to TRBD2. The CDR3 loop is CASSPTSGSSYNEQFF. CDR3 nucleotide sequence: TGTGCCAGCAGCCCGACTAGCGGGAGTTCATACAATGAGCAGTTCTTC.